The subject of this entry is one T cell receptor (beta chain). This clonotype has at least ten counts. There is no known antigen for this receptor. No base quality information exists; no much larger clone differs at one position. The data are from a study of T-cell reconstitution after alpha-beta-depleted transplantation in children (dated by TCRdb to 2016 to 2017). Describing the broader study: T-cell immune reconstitution after TCRalphabeta/CD19-depleted allogeneic hematopoietic cell transplantation in children was quantitatively tracked in the study by means of TCR repertoire profiling.

The library relied on PCR. The instrument given in TCRdb is Illumina HiSeq 2500. TCR libraries were prepared with molecular barcoding, using unique molecular identifiers to normalize TCRbeta repertoire quantification. The public reads were reanalyzed by TCRdb: fastp trimming at Q25, MiXCR alignment, in-frame beta chains only. Under each unique CDR3 protein, matching rows form one entry showing the most common genes and DNA. The sample table shows about 610,000 distinct CDR3 sequences, and roughly a tenth are seen once. 3.5% to 5% of the sample is taken by the ten largest. Reading from cysteine to phenylalanine, the CDR3 counts 14 amino acids. Only CDR3 DNA is held: 42 bases, read in frame from base 1. At the junction V is shortened by 6 bases and J by 4 bases, with 16 bases in between. CDR1 and CDR2, per the germline V gene, are SNHLY and FYNNEI.

The chain uses TRBV2 and TRBJ2-7; the D segment may tentatively be TRBD1 or TRBD2, each giving 5 matched bases. The source of this sequence is a human donor who donated a stem cell graft to a child with acute myeloid leukemia. Here the sequenced sample was PBMCs from the stem cell graft donor, taken from the stem cell graft. The sequenced DNA: TGTGCCAGCAGGCCCCAAGGGACGGCTTACGAGCAGTACTTC. This codes for CASRPQGTAYEQYF.